Each of the 20 T cell receptor beta chains below was sequenced from the same sample in a study of blood T cell repertoires in COVID-19. Some clones are missing from TCRdb's copy, which holds only in-frame ones; the method was immunoSEQ multiplex PCR. The sample holds over 85,000 clones, around three quarters seen once. The sequenced material came from peripheral blood. Every receptor here comes from an older woman with acute or convalescent COVID-19.

The chain links TRBV18 to TRBJ1-2; a weak D match, TRBD1 (5 bases). V lost 4 bases and J lost 8, with 8 bases in between. This CDR3 contains 11 residues. Germline assignment: CDR1 KGHSH and CDR2 LQKENI. The CDR3 spells CASSRDSGYTF. The CDR3 DNA reads TGTGCCAGCTCACGGGACTCCGGCTACACCTTC.

The genes are TRBV29-1 and TRBJ1-1; a weak D match, TRBD1 (5 bases). This CDR3 is 13 amino acids long. V lost 4 bases, J lost 1 base, and 10 bases lay in between. CDR1 SQVTM and CDR2 ANQGSEA come from the germline V gene. The CDR3 region has the DNA TGCAGCGTTGCCAGGGAGGGGAACACTGAAGCTTTCTTT. It specifies CSVAREGNTEAFF.

This clone has only one observation. This chain links TRBV21-1 with TRBJ1-5; the table calls TRBD1, which could not be checked here. TRBV21-1 is termed a pseudogene. This CDR3 is built from 15 residues. The CDR3, as DNA: TGTGCCAGCAGCGCTCACAGGGGAGGCTATCAGCCCCAGCATTTT. This gives the protein CASSAHRGGYQPQHF.

The rearrangement links TRBV6-4 to TRBJ1-1; D remains ambiguous. The CDR3 has 10 amino acids. Germline V gene data show CDR1 as MRHNA and CDR2 as SNTAGT. The V end was cut by 6 bases, the J end by 11 bases, with 10 bases between. In DNA, the CDR3 is TGTGCCAGCAGGACCGACTTGGCTTTCTTT. Protein: CASRTDLAFF.

V gene TRBV5-4 combines with J gene TRBJ2-7; TRBD1 might be the D (5 bases). This CDR3 is 12 amino acids long. The germline V gene encodes CDR1 SGHNT and CDR2 YYREEE (reference sequence). The V end was cut by 0 bases, the J end by 10 bases, with 11 bases between. The CDR3 is CASSLGQWDQYF. CDR3 bases: TGTGCCAGCAGCTTGGGACAGTGGGATCAGTACTTC.

The V gene is TRBV12-3 or TRBV12-4, the J gene TRBJ1-1; maybe TRBD1 (5 bases). The CDR3 is 11 residues long. V lost 6 bases, J lost 6 bases, and 8 bases lay in between. CDR3 DNA sequence: TGTGCCAGCAGCCAGGGTCCTGAAGCTTTCTTT. Translating gives CASSQGPEAFF.

The chain couples TRBV15 to TRBJ2-1; 9 positions match TRBD1. The V gene's germline CDR1 is LNHNV and CDR2 YYDKDF (reference sequence). This CDR3 region has 15 residues. V lost 4 bases, J lost 5 bases, and 6 bases stayed unmatched. CDR3 in DNA: TGTGCCACCAGCACCGACAGGGGGGTCCACAATGAGCAGTTCTTC. It is translated as CATSTDRGVHNEQFF. The full variable domain, its missing parts supplied by reference TRBV15 and TRBJ2-1, is DAMVIQNPRYQVTQFGKPVTLSCSQTLNHNVMYWYQQKSSQAPKLLFHYYDKDFNNEADTPDNFQSRRPNTSFCFLDIRSPGLGDTAMYLCATSTDRGVHNEQFFGPGTRLTVL.

The chain couples TRBV19 to TRBJ2-1; TRBD2 aligns across 14 bases. V lost 6 bases and J lost 8; bases outside the gene matches: 6. Germline values: CDR1 LNHDA, CDR2 SQIVND (reference sequence). There are 15 residues in the CDR3. As DNA, the CDR3 is TGTGCCAGTAGGCCGGGACTAGCGGGGGCGGATGAGCAGTTCTTC. It translates to CASRPGLAGADEQFF. Combining the CDR3 with reference TRBV19 and TRBJ2-1 gives the whole variable domain DGGITQSPKYLFRKEGQNVTLSCEQNLNHDAMYWYRQDPGQGLRLIYYSQIVNDFQKGDIAEGYSVSREKKESFPLTVTSAQKNPTAFYLCASRPGLAGADEQFFGPGTRLTVL.

This clone appeared a few times. V and J are TRBV5-1 and TRBJ2-5; TRBD1 agrees at 9 bases. Germline loops: CDR1 SGHRS, CDR2 YFSETQ. Trimming cost V 1 base and J 2 bases; bases outside gene matches: 6. The CDR3 contains 16 residues. CDR3: CASSLTGGNLQETQYF. The DNA of the CDR3 is TGCGCCAGCAGCTTGACAGGGGGCAACCTACAAGAGACCCAGTACTTC.

The rearrangement uses TRBV18 and TRBJ1-1, with no clear D. Trimming pared 3 bases from V and 12 bases from J, leaving 14 bases between. This CDR3 has 12 residues. Germline CDR1 reads KGHSH; CDR2 reads LQKENI. CDR3 nucleotides: TGTGCCAGCTCACCCGGGCAGGAGGTGACTTTCTTT. Translation: CASSPGQEVTFF.

This chain connects TRBV7-9 to TRBJ1-2; 10 nucleotides line up with TRBD1. This CDR3 is built from 14 residues. The V gene end was trimmed by 4 bases and the J gene end by 10 bases; junction bases not matched to a gene: 9. Germline lookup yields CDR1 SEHNR and CDR2 FQNEAQ (reference sequence). The DNA of the CDR3 is TGTGCCAGCAGCTCGGAACGGGACAGGGGAATCTACACCTTC. As protein: CASSSERDRGIYTF.

This clone came up a few times. This chain joins TRBV20-1 and TRBJ1-2; the match to TRBD1 covers 7 bases. Germline V gene lookup returns CDR1 DFQATT and CDR2 SNEGSKA (reference sequence). The CDR3 covers 15 residues. V lost 3 bases, J lost 5 bases, and 12 bases stayed unmatched. CDR3 protein: CSASPGWAGGYGYTF. The CDR3 DNA follows: TGCAGTGCTAGTCCGGGGTGGGCAGGGGGGTATGGCTACACCTTC.

This clone was counted only a few times. The V and J genes are TRBV29-1 and TRBJ2-2; TRBD2 might be the D (5 bases). Germline-derived CDR1 and CDR2 are SQVTM and ANQGSEA. The CDR3 covers 13 residues. The V and J ends lost 7 bases and 0 bases respectively, with 9 bases between them. CDR3 sequence: CSGGSPNTGELFF. CDR3 in DNA: TGCAGCGGAGGGTCCCCGAACACCGGGGAGCTGTTTTTT.

CDR3 region: CASSPPSYRNEQFF. The DNA for the CDR3 is TGTGCCAGCTCACCACCAAGTTATAGAAATGAGCAGTTCTTC. V gene TRBV18 combines with J gene TRBJ2-1; no clear D. Germline V lookup: CDR1 KGHSH, CDR2 LQKENI. V was trimmed by 0 bases and J by 7 bases, leaving 10 bases between them. The length of the CDR3 is 14 residues. Supplemented by reference TRBV18 and TRBJ2-1, the full variable domain reads NAGVMQNPRHLVRRRGQEARLRCSPMKGHSHVYWYRQLPEEGLKFMVYLQKENIIDESGMPKERFSAEFPKEGPSILRIQQVVRGDSAAYFCASSPPSYRNEQFFGPGTRLTVL.

CDR3 coding DNA: TGTGCCAGCAGCCAAGTAAGGACGGGGGGTGGAGGAGAAAAACTGTTTTTT. Amino acid sequence: CASSQVRTGGGGEKLFF. The gene calls are TRBV4-2 and TRBJ1-4, with TRBD1 as a possible D gene (5 bases). The V and J ends lost 1 base and 8 bases respectively, with 20 bases between them. Germline V gene sequence: CDR1 LGHNA, CDR2 YNFKEQ. The CDR3 is 17 amino acids.

This chain joins TRBV2 and TRBJ1-3; D not certain. CDR1 and CDR2 (germline): SNHLY, FYNNEI. CDR3 length: 15 amino acids. V was cut by 2 bases and J by 1 base, with 9 bases left in between. The CDR3 nucleotides are TGTGCCAGCAGTGAAATCGGAGGTTCTGGAAACACCATATATTTT. Translation: CASSEIGGSGNTIYF.

The chain couples TRBV15 to TRBJ1-1, with 9 positions matching TRBD1. The length of the CDR3 is 15 residues. Germline assignment: CDR1 LNHNV and CDR2 YYDKDF (reference sequence). Losses at the gene ends were 2 bases for V and 9 bases for J; bases not matched to a gene: 10. Written as DNA, the CDR3 is TGTGCCACCAGCAGACACCGGGACAGGGCTGATCAAGCTTTCTTT. This sequence encodes CATSRHRDRADQAFF.

The rearrangement joins TRBV30 to TRBJ1-5, with 7 bases that match TRBD1. CDR1 and CDR2 (germline): GTSNPN, SVGIG (reference sequence). The CDR3 sequence is 13 residues long. J lost 4 bases, V lost 1 base, and 1 base had no gene match. The CDR3 loop reads CAWSAGGNQPQHF. The CDR3 DNA reads as TGTGCCTGGAGTGCAGGGGGAAATCAGCCCCAGCATTTT.

This CDR3 reads CASSPRQGKVLIYTF. The CDR3 nucleotides are TGTGCCAGCAGTCCAAGACAGGGAAAAGTTCTCATTTACACCTTC. The J gene is TRBJ1-2, the V gene TRBV27; TRBD1 agrees at 7 bases. V was clipped by 5 bases and J by 11 bases; unmatched bases: 17. Germline-derived CDR1 and CDR2 are MNHEY and SMNVEV (reference sequence). The CDR3 length is 15 residues.

The table lists this clone with a few counts. The chain is built from TRBV7-3 and TRBJ1-6; D is unresolved. The V end was cut by 5 bases, the J end by 7 bases, with 9 bases between. This CDR3 has 13 residues. Germline V gene data show CDR1 as SGHTA and CDR2 as FQGTGA. The CDR3 region is CASSAGLNSPLHF. The CDR3 nucleotides read TGTGCCAGCAGCGCAGGACTCAATTCACCCCTCCACTTT.